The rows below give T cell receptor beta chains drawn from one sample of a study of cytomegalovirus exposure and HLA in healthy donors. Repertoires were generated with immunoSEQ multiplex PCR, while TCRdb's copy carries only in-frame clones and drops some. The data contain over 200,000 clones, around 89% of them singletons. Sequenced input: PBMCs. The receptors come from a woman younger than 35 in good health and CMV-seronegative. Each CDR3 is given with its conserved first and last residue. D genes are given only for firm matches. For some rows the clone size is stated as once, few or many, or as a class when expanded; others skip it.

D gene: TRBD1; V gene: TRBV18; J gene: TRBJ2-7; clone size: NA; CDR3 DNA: TGTGCCAGCTCACCGGAAATAGAAATGGGACAGGGACCCTACGAGCAGTACTTC; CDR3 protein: CASSPEIEMGQGPYEQYF
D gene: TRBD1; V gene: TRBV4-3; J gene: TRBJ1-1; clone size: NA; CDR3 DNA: TGCGCCAGCAGCCGGCCGGGACAGCCGAACACTGAAGCTTTCTTT; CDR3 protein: CASSRPGQPNTEAFF
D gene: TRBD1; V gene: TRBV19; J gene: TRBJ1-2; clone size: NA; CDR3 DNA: TGTGCCAGTAGTACCGCCGGACAGGAGAGTGGCTACACCTTC; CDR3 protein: CASSTAGQESGYTF
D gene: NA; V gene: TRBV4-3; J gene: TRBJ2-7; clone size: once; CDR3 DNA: TGCGCCAGCAGCCAAGAATGTTGTCGGTACTACGAGCAGTACTTC; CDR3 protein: CASSQECCRYYEQYF
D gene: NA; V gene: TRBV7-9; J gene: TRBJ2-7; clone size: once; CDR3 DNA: TGTGCCAGCAGGACCGAGACAGAATACTACGAGCAGTACTTC; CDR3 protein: CASRTETEYYEQYF
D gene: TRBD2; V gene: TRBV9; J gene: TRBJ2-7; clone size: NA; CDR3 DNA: TGTGCCAGCAGCGTAGTAGCGGGGGTTACCTACGAGCAGTACTTC; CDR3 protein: CASSVVAGVTYEQYF
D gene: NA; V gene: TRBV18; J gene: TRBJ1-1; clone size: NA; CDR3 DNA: TGTGCCAGCTCACCACCGGTGGGGGGGGGAAACACTGAAGCTTTCTTT; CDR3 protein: CASSPPVGGGNTEAFF
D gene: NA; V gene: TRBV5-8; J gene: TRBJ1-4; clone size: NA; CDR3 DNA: TGTGCCAGCAGCTTGGATATGCGGGGACTGTTTTTT; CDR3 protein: CASSLDMRGLFF
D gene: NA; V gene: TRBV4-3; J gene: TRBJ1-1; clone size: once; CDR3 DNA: TGCGCCAGCAGCCAAGGCAAAATAACCGGCGGTGAAGCTTTCTTT; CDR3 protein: CASSQGKITGGEAFF
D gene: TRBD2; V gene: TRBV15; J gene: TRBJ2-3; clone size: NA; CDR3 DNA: TGTGCCACCAGCGAGCGACTAGCGGGATTCAGGGATACGCAGTATTTT; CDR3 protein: CATSERLAGFRDTQYF
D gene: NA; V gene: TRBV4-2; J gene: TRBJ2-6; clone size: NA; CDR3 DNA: TGTGCCAGCAGCCCCCGGGGATTCCTACACTCTGGGGCCAACGTCCTGACTTTC; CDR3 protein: CASSPRGFLHSGANVLTF
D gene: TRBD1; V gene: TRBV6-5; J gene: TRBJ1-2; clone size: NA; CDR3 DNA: TGTGCCAGCAGTTACTTAATTTCAGGGGGCGACTATGGCTACACCTTC; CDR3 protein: CASSYLISGGDYGYTF
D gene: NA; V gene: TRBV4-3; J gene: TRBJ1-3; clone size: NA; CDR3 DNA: TGCGCCAGCAGCCAAGAGCCAGGGGCCCCTGGAAACACCATATATTTT; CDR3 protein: CASSQEPGAPGNTIYF
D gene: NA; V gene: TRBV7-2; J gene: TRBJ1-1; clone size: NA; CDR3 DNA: TGTGCCAGCAGCTTAGATCAGGTTCGCACTGAAGCTTTCTTT; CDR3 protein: CASSLDQVRTEAFF
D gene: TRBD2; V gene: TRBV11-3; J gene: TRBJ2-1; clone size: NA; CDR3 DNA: TGTGCCAGCAGCTTAGGACTGGGAGCGGGGGCCGATGAGCAGTTCTTC; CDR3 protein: CASSLGLGAGADEQFF
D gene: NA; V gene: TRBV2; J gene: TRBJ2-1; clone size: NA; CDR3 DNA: TGTGCCAGCGGGGCGACCGGTGAGCAGTTCTTC; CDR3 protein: CASGATGEQFF
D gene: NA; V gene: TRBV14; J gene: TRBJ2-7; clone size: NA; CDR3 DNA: TGTGCCAGCAGCCGAGCGTACGAGCAGTACTTC; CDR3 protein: CASSRAYEQYF
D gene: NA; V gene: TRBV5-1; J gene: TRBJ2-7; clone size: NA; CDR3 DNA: TGCGCCAGCAGCCTAACGACAGACCTCTCCTACGAGCAGTACTTC; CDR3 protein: CASSLTTDLSYEQYF
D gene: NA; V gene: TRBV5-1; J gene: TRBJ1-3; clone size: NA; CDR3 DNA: TGCGCCAGCAGCTTGGTTCCAGGGCTCCGCTCTGGAAACACCATATATTTT; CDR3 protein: CASSLVPGLRSGNTIYF
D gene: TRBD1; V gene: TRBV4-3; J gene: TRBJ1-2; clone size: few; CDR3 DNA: TGCGCCAGCAGCCAGGACAGGGGCGGCTATGGCTACACCTTC; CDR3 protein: CASSQDRGGYGYTF
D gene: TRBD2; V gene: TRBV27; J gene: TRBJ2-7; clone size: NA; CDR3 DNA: TGTGCCAGCAGTCTCGGACTAGCGGGTACCCACGAGCAGTACTTC; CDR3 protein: CASSLGLAGTHEQYF
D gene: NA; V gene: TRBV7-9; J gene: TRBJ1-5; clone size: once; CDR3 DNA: TGTGCCAGCCAACGCAGAACCAATCAGCCCCAGCATTTT; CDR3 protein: CASQRRTNQPQHF
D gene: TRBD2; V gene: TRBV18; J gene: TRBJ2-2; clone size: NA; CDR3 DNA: TGTGCCAGCTCACCTCCGGGAGGCACACTAAACACCGGGGAGCTGTTTTTT; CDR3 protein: CASSPPGGTLNTGELFF
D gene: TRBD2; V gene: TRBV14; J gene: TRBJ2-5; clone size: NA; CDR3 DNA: TGTGCCAGCAGCCAAGTGAGGACTAGCGGACCCTCGGACTTC; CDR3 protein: CASSQVRTSGPSDF
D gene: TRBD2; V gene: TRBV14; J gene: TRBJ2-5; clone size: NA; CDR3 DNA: TGTGCCAGCAGCCAAGGGACTAGCGGGCGTACGACCCAGTACTTC; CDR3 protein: CASSQGTSGRTTQYF
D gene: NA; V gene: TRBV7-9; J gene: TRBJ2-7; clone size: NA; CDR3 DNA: TGTGCCAGCAGCTTAGTTTGGGGCGGAGAGCAGTACTTC; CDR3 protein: CASSLVWGGEQYF